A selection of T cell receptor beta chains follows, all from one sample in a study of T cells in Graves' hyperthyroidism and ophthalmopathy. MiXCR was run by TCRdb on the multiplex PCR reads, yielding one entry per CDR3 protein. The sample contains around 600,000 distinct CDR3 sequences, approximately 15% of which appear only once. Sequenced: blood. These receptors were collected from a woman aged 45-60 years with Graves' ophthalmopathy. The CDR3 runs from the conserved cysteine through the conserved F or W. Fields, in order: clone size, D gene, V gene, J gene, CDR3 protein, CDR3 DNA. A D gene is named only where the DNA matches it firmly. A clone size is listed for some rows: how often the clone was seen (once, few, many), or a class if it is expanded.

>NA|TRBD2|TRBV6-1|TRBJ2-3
CASSALAGGSADTQYF
TGTGCCAGCAGTGCGCTAGCGGGAGGCTCCGCAGATACGCAGTATTTT
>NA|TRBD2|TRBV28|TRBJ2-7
CASTTSGRAREQYF
TGTGCCAGCACTACTAGCGGGAGGGCCAGGGAGCAGTACTTC
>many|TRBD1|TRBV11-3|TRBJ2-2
CASSSGQTGELFF
TGTGCCAGCAGCTCGGGACAGACCGGGGAGCTGTTTTTT
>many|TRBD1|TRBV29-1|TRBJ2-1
CSVEPTGFSREQFF
TGCAGCGTAGAGCCGACAGGGTTTAGTCGTGAGCAGTTCTTC
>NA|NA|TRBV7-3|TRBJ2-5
CASSSHRDETQYF
TGTGCCAGCAGCTCGCACAGGGACGAGACCCAGTACTTC
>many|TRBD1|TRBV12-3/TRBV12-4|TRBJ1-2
CASTRDRAYGYTF
TGTGCCAGCACCCGGGACAGGGCCTATGGCTACACCTTC
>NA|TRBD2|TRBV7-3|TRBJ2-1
CASSLVTGGLNEQFF
TGTGCCAGCAGCTTAGTTACGGGAGGACTCAATGAGCAGTTCTTC
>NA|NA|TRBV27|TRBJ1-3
CASSAQGYPGNTIYF
TGTGCCAGCAGCGCTCAGGGATACCCTGGAAACACCATATATTTT
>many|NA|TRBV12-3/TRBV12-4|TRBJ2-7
CASSPLIAANPYEQYF
TGTGCCAGCAGTCCTCTGATAGCGGCGAACCCCTACGAGCAGTACTTC
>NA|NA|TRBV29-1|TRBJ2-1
CSAEGVEGTYNEQFF
TGCAGCGCCGAAGGGGTGGAGGGAACCTACAATGAGCAGTTCTTC
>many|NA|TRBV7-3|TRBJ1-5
CASSHGNQPQHF
TGTGCCAGCAGCCACGGCAATCAGCCCCAGCATTTT
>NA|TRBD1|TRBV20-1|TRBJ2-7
CSARAGTGGHEQYF
TGCAGTGCTAGAGCCGGGACAGGGGGCCACGAGCAGTACTTC
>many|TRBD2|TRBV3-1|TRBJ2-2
CASSQVSRFRLAGDSGELFF
TGTGCCAGCAGCCAAGTTTCCCGATTCCGACTAGCGGGAGATTCCGGGGAGCTGTTTTTT
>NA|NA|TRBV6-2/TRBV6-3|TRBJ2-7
CASSSPGWNYEQYF
TGTGCCAGCAGTTCTCCAGGGTGGAACTACGAGCAGTACTTC
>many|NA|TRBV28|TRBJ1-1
CASSYGLPPRMNTEAFF
TGTGCCAGCAGCTATGGACTCCCCCCGCGTATGAACACTGAAGCTTTCTTT
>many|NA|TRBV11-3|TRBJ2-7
CASSSGLISSYEQYF
TGTGCCAGCAGCTCGGGACTGATCAGCTCCTACGAGCAGTACTTC
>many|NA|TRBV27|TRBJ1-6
CASSNRENSPLHF
TGTGCCAGCAGTAATAGAGAAAATTCACCCCTCCACTTT
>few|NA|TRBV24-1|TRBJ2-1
CATSDSEGLSSYNEQFF
TGTGCCACCAGTGACTCCGAGGGGCTGTCGTCCTACAATGAGCAGTTCTTC
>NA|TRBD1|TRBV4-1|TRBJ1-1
CASSHATGENTEAFF
TGCGCCAGCAGCCATGCCACAGGGGAGAACACTGAAGCTTTCTTT
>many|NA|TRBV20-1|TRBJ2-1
CSASRDARAYNEQFF
TGCAGTGCTAGTAGGGATGCTAGGGCCTACAATGAGCAGTTCTTC
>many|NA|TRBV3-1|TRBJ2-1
CASSLALKGGQFF
TGTGCCAGCAGCCTGGCCTTGAAGGGAGGGCAGTTCTTC
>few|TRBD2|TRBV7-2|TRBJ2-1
CAGSLLGKGARTSGRVTYNEQFF
TGTGCCGGCAGCTTATTGGGGAAAGGGGCCAGGACTAGCGGGAGGGTAACCTACAATGAGCAGTTCTTC
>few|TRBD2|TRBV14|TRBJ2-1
CASSQDWGLAGGGFEQFF
TGTGCCAGCAGCCAAGATTGGGGACTAGCGGGAGGAGGTTTTGAGCAGTTCTTC